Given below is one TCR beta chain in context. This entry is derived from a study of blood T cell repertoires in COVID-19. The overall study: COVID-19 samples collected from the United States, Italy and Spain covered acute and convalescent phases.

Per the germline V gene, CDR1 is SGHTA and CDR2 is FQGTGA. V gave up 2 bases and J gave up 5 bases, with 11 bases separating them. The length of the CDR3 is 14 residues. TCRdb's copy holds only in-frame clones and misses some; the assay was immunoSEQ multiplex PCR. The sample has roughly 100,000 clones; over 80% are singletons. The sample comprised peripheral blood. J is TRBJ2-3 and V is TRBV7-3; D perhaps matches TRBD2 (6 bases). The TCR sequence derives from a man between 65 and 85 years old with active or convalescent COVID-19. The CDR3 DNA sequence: TGTGCCAGCAGCTTAGGAGGGACTCGAGATACGCAGTATTTT. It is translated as CASSLGGTRDTQYF.